This T cell receptor (beta chain) was found in a study of OX40 agonist ivuxolimab in advanced cancers. Sequenced by immunoSEQ multiplex PCR; TCRdb stores in-frame clones only, minus some. The sample yields around 99,000 clones, 80% to 95% seen once. Whole-study results and caveats: CD4+ and CD8+ blood T cells expanded clonally by week 6 at 0.1 to 3.0 mg/kg. CD8+ T cells (on average) carried more expanded clones than CD4+ T cells.

Turning to this clone: What it binds is unknown.

The V gene lost 7 bases and the J gene lost 13 bases, with 13 bases spanning the gap. The CDR3 has 11 residues. Germline V CDR1 and CDR2: SGHVS, FQNEAQ. J is TRBJ1-4 and V is TRBV7-8; TRBD1 is a possible D gene (5 bases). The material was CD4+ or CD8+ T cells sorted from blood, obtained in a trial of the OX40 agonist ivuxolimab. This TCR was sampled from an adult with an advanced solid tumor such as melanoma, head and neck, liver or kidney cancer. The CDR3 sequence: CASIEGDSLFF. The CDR3 nucleotides are TGTGCCAGCATCGAAGGGGATTCACTGTTTTTT.